This TCR beta chain was identified in a study of T cell changes during pregnancy in multiple sclerosis. Assay used: immunoSEQ multiplex PCR; TCRdb lists only in-frame clones, some missing. The sample gives tens of thousands of clones, over 90% of which show up once; around 2.5% is in the top ten. The CDR3 is 14 amino acids. J lost 2 bases, V lost 3 bases, and 4 bases had no gene match. Per germline, CDR1 SGHTA and CDR2 FQGNSA. The chain combines TRBV7-2 with TRBJ2-7, with 7 bases aligning to TRBD2. This TCR was sampled from a female donor with multiple sclerosis, enrolled in a pregnancy study. The starting material was CD8+ T cells from peripheral blood mononuclear cells, obtained in the third trimester of pregnancy. This chain's CDR3 is CASSFGRGAYEQYF. The CDR3 DNA is TGTGCCAGCAGCTTTGGACGGGGGGCCTACGAGCAGTACTTC.